The clone carrying this T cell receptor beta chain appeared once. Repertoires were generated with immunoSEQ multiplex PCR, while TCRdb's copy carries only in-frame clones and drops some. The data contain 150,000 or so clones, nearly 90% of them singletons. The record originates from a study of T cell responses to AZD1222 COVID-19 vaccine. The CDR3 runs 15 residues. Germline V lookup: CDR1 KGHSH, CDR2 LQKENI. V lost 6 bases and J lost 4, with 16 bases in between. The TCR originated in an adult in good health. The sequenced sample was peripheral blood, obtained on day 0 of AZD1222 vaccination. The chain uses TRBV18 and TRBJ2-1; perhaps TRBD1 as D (6 bases). As DNA, the CDR3 is TGTGCCAGCTCTGAATACAGGGCAGAGTACAATGAGCAGTTCTTC. It codes for CASSEYRAEYNEQFF.